The TCR beta chain under discussion was sequenced for a study of Graves' ophthalmopathy and Graves' hyperthyroidism. In the study overall: Ophthalmopathy not arising within 18 months of follow-up defined hyperthyroidism as stable.

Amplified TCR beta CDR3 regions were obtained using RNA transcripts as template. First-round RT-PCR employed HTBI primers, with a second-round multiplex PCR after it. MiXCR, applied by TCRdb to the multiplex PCR reads, yields one record per CDR3 protein. This sample has about 500,000 distinct CDR3 sequences; approximately 37% occur once, and the top ten carry 3.5% to 5%. In this sample, this clonotype turned up many times. Its cognate antigen is unknown. Overall study results and limits: Discriminating ophthalmopathy from stable hyperthyroidism, a 13-signature model attained a sensitivity of about 88% and a specificity of just under 84%. Most thyroid clonotypes with frequency above 0.001 were detected in blood too.

The CDR3 runs to 14 residues. CDR1 and CDR2 from the germline V gene are SGHRS and YFSETQ. V was pared by 4 bases and J by 10 bases, with 8 bases of the junction left unmatched. The genes are TRBV5-1 and TRBJ1-6; 7 bases match TRBD1. Material: peripheral blood or thyroid tissue (not recorded which). The clonotype originates from an adult man with Graves' hyperthyroidism. CDR3 sequence (DNA): TGCGCCAGCAGCCTCGACAGGGTAATCTCACCCCTCCACTTT. Its protein product is CASSLDRVISPLHF.